This TCR beta chain was obtained from a study of blood T cell repertoires in COVID-19. The V end lost 4 bases, the J end lost 5 bases, and 12 bases lay between the germline ends. Germline lookup yields CDR1 SQVTM and CDR2 ANQGSEA. This CDR3 comprises 12 residues. There are a few counts of this clone. TCRdb keeps only in-frame clones here, not all; method: immunoSEQ multiplex PCR. The sample yields some 200,000 clones, approximately 80% seen once. The chain carries TRBV29-1 and TRBJ2-7; weak D call: TRBD2 (6 bases). Material: peripheral blood. This TCR came from a human donor with acute or convalescent COVID-19. The donor label of this sample is uncertain. CDR3 protein: CSVGRGGNEQYF. The CDR3 DNA sequence: TGCAGCGTTGGTCGGGGAGGAAACGAGCAGTACTTC.